Below, 6 T cell receptor beta chains from the same sample are listed, as sequenced in a study of identical twins. MiXCR, run by TCRdb on the 5' RACE reads, gives a single entry per CDR3 protein. The repertoire holds fewer than 900,000 distinct CDR3 sequences, with 18% as singletons. Another study also made use of these data, one on T cells expressing NK-cell markers.

Sequencing used PBMCs. These receptors came from a woman between 18 and 29 years old in good health.

This clonotype was found a few times. The chain couples TRBV10-2 to TRBJ2-1; 7 positions agree with TRBD2. With V trimmed by 6 bases and J by 8 bases, 1 base remained unmatched. Germline loops: CDR1 WSHSY, CDR2 SAAADI. CDR3 size: 11 residues. The DNA for the CDR3 is TGCGCCAGCAGGGGAGGGGATGAGCAGTTCTTC. Translating gives CASRGGDEQFF.

This sequence joins TRBV5-1 and TRBJ1-1; 8 bases align to TRBD1. The CDR3 is 14 residues long. CDR1 and CDR2 from the germline V gene are SGHRS and YFSETQ. Trimming removed 4 bases from V and 1 base from J; junction bases left unmatched: 3. CDR3 bases: TGCGCCAGCAGCGCTGACAGGGGGAACACTGAAGCTTTCTTT. Translated, it gives CASSADRGNTEAFF.

This clonotype was detected only a few times. The rearrangement links TRBV4-2 to TRBJ2-4; a possible D gene is TRBD2 (6 bases). The CDR3 has 18 amino acids. Germline CDR1 and CDR2: LGHNA and YNFKEQ. V lost 4 bases to trimming and J lost 2 bases, with 21 bases between them. CDR3 bases: TGTGCCAGCAGCCCGCGCCATGGGACGGAGGGATCCAAAAACATTCAGTACTTC. Its protein is CASSPRHGTEGSKNIQYF.

This clonotype was observed a handful of times. The CDR3 DNA sequence: TGCAGTGCGGGGCCTAGCGGGAGCGTCAATGAGCAGTTCTTC. Translation gives CSAGPSGSVNEQFF. The V call is TRBV20-1, the J call TRBJ2-1; 10 nucleotides match TRBD2. Germline CDR1 is DFQATT and CDR2 is SNEGSKA (reference sequence). The CDR3 sequence is 14 residues long. V shed 6 bases and J 6 bases; nucleotides not matched to a gene: 8.

A few counts support this clonotype. This chain joins TRBV2 and TRBJ1-1, with a weak D call TRBD1 (6 bases). V dropped 6 bases and J dropped 6 bases, with 23 bases sitting between them. CDR3 length: 16 amino acids. Per germline, CDR1 SNHLY and CDR2 FYNNEI. In DNA, the CDR3 is TGTGCCAGCAGCCAAATTGGAAGAGGGGGTCCAGCTGAAGCTTTCTTT. Protein sequence: CASSQIGRGGPAEAFF.

The rearrangement uses TRBV6-5 and TRBJ2-7; D ambiguous. Germline V gene data show CDR1 as MNHEY and CDR2 as SVGAGI. The CDR3 is 15 residues long. The V end was cut by 2 bases, the J end by 1 base, with 12 bases between. The CDR3 DNA reads as TGTGCCAGCAGTTACGACCCGGTCGAGTCCTACGAGCAGTACTTC. Translation gives CASSYDPVESYEQYF.